The sequence of this T cell receptor beta chain was determined in a study of T cells in lung cancer brain metastases (dated by TCRdb to between 2018 and 2020). About the full investigation: Seventeen of the 20 patients had a history of tobacco use, with a median of about 44 pack-years. The study compared TCR beta CDR3 repertoires between fully resected primary non-small cell lung cancers and paired brain metastases. A cohort of some 20 patients was included, from whom 40 specimens were contributed, with one primary lung lesion and one brain metastasis obtained from each patient. DNA integrity number averaged roughly 3.9 in both primary and metastatic specimens, with no significant difference between sites. Median interval between primary and brain metastasis specimen acquisition was less than 400 days. The median age of the patients at first diagnosis was over 55 years, and the group included 9 males and some 11 females. Of the approximately 20 patients, 15 to 18 received no interval therapy between resection of the primary and resection of the metastasis.

Regarding this clone: Its antigen is not yet known. Base-call qualities are not available, and no considerably larger clone is one nucleotide away.

Between about 2.24 and 4.92 ug genomic DNA was input per sample, and equal DNA input was given to paired samples. TCR beta libraries were constructed in two PCR steps with the immunoSEQ hsTCRbeta Kit, which uses multiplexed V and J gene primers. Pooled libraries, together with positive and negative controls, were sequenced on an Illumina MiSeq with a 100-cycle paired-end protocol. The authors' pipeline ran thus. Raw data were processed by the immunoSEQ vendor into normalized, annotated TCR beta repertoire reports. Richness was defined as unique clones by nucleotide sequence, with iChao1 and Efron-Thisted estimators extrapolating total richness. Paired lesions were characterized and compared using Pielou's evenness, Simpson's index, top-ten clone proportional abundance, and the Morisita overlap index. As stored in TCRdb, this immuneACCESS dataset retains in-frame rearrangements with V and J assigned. A fraction of the clones does not appear; measured against another copy, unresolved V genes explain less than half of the discrepancy, and the remainder lacks a known reason. V and J calls plus clone size are reproduced from that table; the DNA served to infer D and trimming. The sample table contains roughly 5,100 clones; only one count was recorded for approximately 88% of them. 6.2% of the sample is in the top ten clones.

The investigation overall reported the following: In brain metastases, the ten most abundant clones accounted for a significantly larger fraction of the repertoire than in primaries, a finding that suggests clonal expansion. Retrieval of the complete infiltrating T cell repertoire may have been prevented by DNA fragmentation in FFPE samples. The study could not control for the effects of preoperative corticosteroids on T cell infiltration in brain metastases. Brain metastases contained significantly fewer unique productive clones than the paired primaries (median around 1,500 versus 5,000). Most clones were specific to a single lesion, and overlap between paired lesions was limited (mean Morisita index approximately 0.2).

Patients had resection for either synchronous oligometastatic disease or delayed recurrence of a solitary brain metastasis. To avoid including cancers other than NSCLC, any patient with a history of multiple malignancies was excluded. Tumor areas were macrodissected from a few deparaffinized 10 um unstained sections guided by marked H&E slides. All specimens were formalin-fixed and paraffin-embedded (FFPE). Genomic DNA was extracted using the AllPrep DNA/RNA FFPE Kit. The receptor's source is a man in his forties or fifties with non-small cell lung cancer that had spread to the brain. Sample: tumor tissue from a brain metastasis. Sample cell subset or site, as interpreted from the label and publication: paired resected brain metastasis.

The CDR3 sequence is CASSLGGDSNEQFF. The bases read TGTGCCAGCAGCTTGGGAGGGGACTCCAATGAGCAGTTCTTC. This sequence uses TRBV11-3 and TRBJ2-1; 7 middle bases align to TRBD2. Looking up the germline V gene yields CDR1 SGHNT and CDR2 YENEEA. At the junction V is shortened by 3 bases and J by 6 bases; bases outside the gene matches: 5. Including cysteine and phenylalanine, the CDR3 has 14 amino acids. Of the read, only the CDR3 DNA is kept; its 42 bases are in frame from base 1.